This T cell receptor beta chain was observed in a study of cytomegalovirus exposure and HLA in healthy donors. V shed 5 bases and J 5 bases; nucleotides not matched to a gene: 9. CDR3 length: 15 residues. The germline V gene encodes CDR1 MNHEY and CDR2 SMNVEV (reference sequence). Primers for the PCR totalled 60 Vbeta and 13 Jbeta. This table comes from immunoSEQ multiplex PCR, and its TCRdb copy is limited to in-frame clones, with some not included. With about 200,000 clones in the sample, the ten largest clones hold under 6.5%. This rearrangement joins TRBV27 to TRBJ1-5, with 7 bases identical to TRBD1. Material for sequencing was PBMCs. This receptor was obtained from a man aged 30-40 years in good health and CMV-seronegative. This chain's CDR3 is CASSTLGQVDQPQHF. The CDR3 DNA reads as TGTGCCAGCAGTACCCTCGGACAGGTAGATCAGCCCCAGCATTTT.